This entry is about one T cell receptor beta chain. What it binds is unknown. The data derive from a study of persistence of HIV-infected CD4 T cells. Across the study: Up to about 200 mL blood was drawn at multiple time points; two donors had single-time leukapheresis. General study findings and limits: CMV- and Gag-responding cells had lower TCRbeta richness than CD3/CD28-responding cells.

The ends lost 1 base at V and 0 bases at J; junction bases unmatched: 5. From germline, CDR1 is SGHVS and CDR2 FNYEAQ. The CDR3 runs to 17 residues. Sequencing used immunoSEQ version 4 in survey mode. Profiling relied on immunoSEQ multiplex PCR, and the TCRdb table lists in-frame clones only, not all of them. The profile shows about 60,000 clones, 70% to 75% of them singletons. Cells were stimulated with overlapping HIV-1 Gag 15-mer peptides. CD40L-negative CD69-negative CD45RO-high memory CD4+ T cells were sorted as populations depleted of antigen-responding cells. This TCR was sampled from an adult man with HIV who was CMV-seropositive. This material consisted of CD4+ T cells sorted from PBMCs after 18-hour stimulation, taken from a patient who received antiretroviral therapy. The rearrangement uses TRBV7-6 and TRBJ1-3; 8 bases align to TRBD1. The CDR3 nucleotides are TGTGCCAGCAGCTTAGGTCCCCAGGGGGCCTCTGGAAACACCATATATTTT. This encodes CASSLGPQGASGNTIYF.